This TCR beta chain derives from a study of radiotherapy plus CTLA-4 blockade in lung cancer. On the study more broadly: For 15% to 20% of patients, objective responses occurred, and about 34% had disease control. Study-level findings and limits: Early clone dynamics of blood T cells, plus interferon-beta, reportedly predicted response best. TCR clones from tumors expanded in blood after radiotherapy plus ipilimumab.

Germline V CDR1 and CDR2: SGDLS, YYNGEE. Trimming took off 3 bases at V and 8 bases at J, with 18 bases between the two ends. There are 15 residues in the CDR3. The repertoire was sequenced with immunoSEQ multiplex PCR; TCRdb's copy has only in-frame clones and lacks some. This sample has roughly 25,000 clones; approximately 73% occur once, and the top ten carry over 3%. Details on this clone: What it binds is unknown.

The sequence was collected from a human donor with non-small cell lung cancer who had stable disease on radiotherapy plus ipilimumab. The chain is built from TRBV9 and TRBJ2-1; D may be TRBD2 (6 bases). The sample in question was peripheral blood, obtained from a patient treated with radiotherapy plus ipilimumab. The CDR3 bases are TGTGCCAGCAGCGCCGGGAGTTCAATCCTGGATGAGCAGTTCTTC. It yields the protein CASSAGSSILDEQFF.